This T cell receptor (beta chain) was sequenced during a study of T cell repertoires in cytomegalovirus infection (dated by TCRdb to between 2017 and 2020). In terms of the full investigation: The peptide stimulations were aimed at well-studied HLA-B-restricted epitopes as well as recently identified HLA-C-restricted CMV epitopes, whose presentation resists viral immunomodulation. Donor HLA type was relevant to the analysis, because carriage of CMV infection together with the matching HLA type was indicated by public TCR beta signatures. General study outcomes and caveats: The ex vivo response was dominated by HLA-C-restricted CMV-specific TCR beta clonotypes, and the single most frequent clonotype in two of eight donors was supplied by these HLA-C-restricted clonotypes. Carriers of CMV infection plus the relevant HLA type were discriminated by the cumulative frequency of public TCR beta family members in the study cohort and in an independent 352-donor cohort.

This sample was sequenced with an Illumina HiSeq 1500. TCRdb reprocessed the public reads (quality trimming at Q25 with fastp, clone calling with MiXCR) and kept in-frame beta chains. Rows merge per CDR3 protein into single entries with the most common DNA and genes. The sample includes around 85,000 distinct CDR3 sequences, with around half observed a single time. The biggest ten clones account for 85% to 95% of the sample. Regarding this clonotype: It lacks a known antigen. No clone much larger than this one lies a single base away; base qualities are absent.

The germline V gene (reference sequence) yields DFQATT for CDR1 and SNEGSKA for CDR2. V lost 5 bases and J lost 3 bases; the stretch between them is 13 bases long. The CDR3 covers 13 residues, taking in both the cysteine and the phenylalanine. The entry retains the CDR3 DNA only, 39 bases that are in frame from base 1. The sample's treatment or condition label, decoded: in vitro stimulation with specific CMV peptide epitopes to enrich CMV-specific T cells. The sequence is built from TRBV20-1 and TRBJ1-1; the D gene is perhaps TRBD1, on 5 matching bases. This TCR came from a human donor in good health (CMV status not recorded). Some clones in this sample may be carry-over from other donors' samples. The input for sequencing was CD8+ T cells from cultured PBMCs, taken from culture after CMV antigen stimulation. The nucleotide sequence reads TGCAGTGCTTGGGGCTCGGTGGACACTGAAGCTTTCTTT. It codes for CSAWGSVDTEAFF.